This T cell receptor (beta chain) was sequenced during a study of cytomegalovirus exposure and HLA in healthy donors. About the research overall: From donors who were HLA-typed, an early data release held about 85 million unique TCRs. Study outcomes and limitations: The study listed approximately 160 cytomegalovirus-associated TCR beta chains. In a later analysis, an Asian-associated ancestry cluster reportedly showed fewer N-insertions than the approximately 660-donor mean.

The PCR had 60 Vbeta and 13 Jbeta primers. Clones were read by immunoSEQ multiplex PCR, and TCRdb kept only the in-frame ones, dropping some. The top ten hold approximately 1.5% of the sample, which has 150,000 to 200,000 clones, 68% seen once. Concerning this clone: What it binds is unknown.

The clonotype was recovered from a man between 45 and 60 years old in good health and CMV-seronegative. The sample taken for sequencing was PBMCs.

The CDR3 DNA follows: TGTGCCAGTAGGGACAGGGTGGGCGAGCAGTACTTC. Protein: CASRDRVGEQYF. V usage is TRBV19 and J usage is TRBJ2-7; 8 positions match TRBD1. J lost 6 bases, V lost 6 bases, and 4 bases had no gene match. Germline CDR1 and CDR2: LNHDA and SQIVND (reference sequence). The CDR3 covers 12 residues.